The rows below give T cell receptor beta chains drawn from one sample of a study of blood T cell repertoires in COVID-19. The data were produced by immunoSEQ multiplex PCR, yet TCRdb's version contains in-frame clones alone and is incomplete. The table lists under 250,000 clones, 92% of them singletons. Specimen: peripheral blood. These receptor sequences come from a man under 40 with acute or convalescent COVID-19. Each CDR3 is given with its conserved first and last residue. Each record gives: J gene, clone size, V gene, D gene, CDR3 DNA, CDR3 protein. D genes are given only for firm matches. Not all rows give a size; the values are once, few, many and, for expanded clones, a class.

TRBJ2-2,NA,TRBV25-1,NA,TGTGCCAGCAGAATGACAGGACTTTTCGGGGAGCTGTTTTTT,CASRMTGLFGELFF
TRBJ1-6,NA,TRBV28,NA,TGTGCCAGCAGTCCGGGGGGAAACTATAATTCACCCCTCCACTTT,CASSPGGNYNSPLHF
TRBJ1-6,NA,TRBV28,NA,TGTGCCAGCAACGAAAGTTCGGATAATTCACCCCTCCACTTT,CASNESSDNSPLHF
TRBJ2-1,NA,TRBV9,TRBD2,TGTGCCAGCAGCAGGCGGGGGGTCGATGAGCAGTTCTTC,CASSRRGVDEQFF
TRBJ1-2,NA,TRBV7-9,TRBD1,TGTGCCAGCAGCGATAACAGGGGCACCTATGGCTACACCTTC,CASSDNRGTYGYTF
TRBJ2-3,NA,TRBV7-2,TRBD2,TGTGCCAGCAGCCCAGGGACTAGCGGCAGCACAGATACGCAGTATTTT,CASSPGTSGSTDTQYF
TRBJ2-7,once,TRBV30,NA,TGTGCCTGGAGTGTATCGCGGAACGAGCAGTACTTC,CAWSVSRNEQYF
TRBJ2-1,NA,TRBV5-5,NA,TGTGCCAGCAGCTTGCCGGGTGGTTACGATGAGCAGTTCTTC,CASSLPGGYDEQFF
TRBJ2-5,once,TRBV5-8,TRBD2,TGTGCCAGCAGCGGTACCCTTAGCGGGGACCTCCAAGAGACCCAGTACTTC,CASSGTLSGDLQETQYF
TRBJ1-2,once,TRBV25-1,NA,TGTGCCAGCATATGGAGATCCTATGGCTACACCTTC,CASIWRSYGYTF
TRBJ1-1,NA,TRBV15,TRBD1,TGTGCCACCAGCAGAGTTAACAGGGGGTATACTGAAGCTTTCTTT,CATSRVNRGYTEAFF